This TCR beta chain appears in the sequencing data of a study of Graves' ophthalmopathy and Graves' hyperthyroidism. In this cohort's terms, stable hyperthyroidism meant no ophthalmopathy by 18 months of follow-up. Trimming cost V 4 bases and J 11 bases; bases outside gene matches: 6. In germline, CDR1 is SGHRS, CDR2 YFSETQ. The CDR3 totals 12 residues. General study results and limits: Ophthalmopathy progression cases were predicted by the model with roughly 71% sensitivity and 72.22% specificity.

A note on this clonotype: Its antigen is unidentified.

Beta-chain TCR CDR3 regions were amplified from RNA transcripts. Following a first-round RT-PCR that used HTBI primers, a second-round multiplex PCR was carried out. TCRdb redid the calling of the multiplex PCR reads with MiXCR, one entry per CDR3 protein. The sample has roughly 36,000 distinct CDR3 sequences, 50% seen once. Sequencing used peripheral blood. The chain combines TRBV5-1 with TRBJ2-5; TRBD1 matches 9 bases. This TCR was sampled from an adult woman with stable Graves' hyperthyroidism. The CDR3 spells CASSPGQGTQYF. The CDR3 DNA sequence: TGCGCCAGCAGCCCCGGACAGGGGACACAGTACTTC.